The text below deals with one T cell receptor beta chain. The CDR3 contains 15 residues. Unmatched junction bases numbered 6, after V lost 5 bases and J lost 3 bases. These data come from a study of T cells in Graves' hyperthyroidism and ophthalmopathy. RNA transcripts yielded amplified TCR beta CDR3 regions. The HTBI primer set served for first-round RT-PCR of the TCR CDR3. MiXCR, run by TCRdb on the multiplex PCR reads, gives a single entry per CDR3 protein. The sample comprises more than 550,000 distinct CDR3 sequences, roughly a sixth of which are singletons, and 16% rests with the top ten. PBMCs stemmed from under 11 ml fresh peripheral blood.

This TCR came from a woman between 45 and 65 years old with Graves' hyperthyroidism that later progressed to Graves' ophthalmopathy. Sequencing used blood. V and J are TRBV12-3 or TRBV12-4 and TRBJ1-4; 7 nucleotides agree with TRBD1. CDR3 in DNA: TGTGCCAGCAGTGCGACAGGGTTGGCTAATGAAAAACTGTTTTTT. It specifies CASSATGLANEKLFF.